The TCR beta chain under discussion was sequenced for a study of long-term antiretroviral therapy in people with HIV. The authors ran the immunoSEQ assay, v3.0, at survey level. Clones were sequenced by immunoSEQ multiplex PCR, and TCRdb holds only the in-frame ones, with some missing. The table has tens of thousands of clones, approximately 91% seen once; the top ten hold 6.4%. The sample here was unsorted PBMCs, taken 0.6 years after starting antiretroviral therapy. This receptor was obtained from a man in his sixties with HIV.

The CDR3 region has the DNA TGTGCCAGCAGCATCACGGACGGGATCAATCAGCCCCAGCATTTT. It yields the protein CASSITDGINQPQHF. V is TRBV7-8 and J is TRBJ1-5; no firm D call. V lost 5 bases and J lost 3, with 14 bases in between. The CDR3 loop spans 15 amino acids. Per the germline V gene, CDR1 is SGHVS and CDR2 is FQNEAQ.